This T cell receptor beta chain is from a study of spatial heterogeneity in lung cancer. About the study: From matched bulk RNA-seq came a T cell module score, which showed a strong correlation with TCR transcript counts in tumor regions.

This clonotype is classed as medium-sized. Its antigen is unidentified. Points from the study as a whole: Intratumoral expanded alpha and beta TCR counts were found to track tumor mutation counts. Quantities of ubiquitous and regional expanded TCRs paralleled ubiquitous and regional nonsynonymous mutations, respectively.

As for time point: sample taken at primary tumor resection. Individual TCR cDNA molecules each bore their own unique molecular identifier. In TCRdb, the 5' RACE reads were re-called with MiXCR into one record per CDR3 protein. The sample includes roughly 4,700 distinct CDR3 sequences, 30% to 35% of them seen just once. The CDR3 is 15 amino acids. Germline CDR1 and CDR2: SGHDT and YYEEEE. The junction had 9 bases not matched to a gene; V was cut back by 4 bases and J by 3 bases. The source is a male donor with early-stage non-small cell lung cancer. The chain has TRBV5-6 and TRBJ2-5; 7 positions agree with TRBD2. This specimen was lung tumor tissue, taken at surgery. Here the CDR3 reads CASSPPGGREETQYF. Written as DNA, the CDR3 is TGTGCCAGCAGCCCCCCTGGAGGGAGGGAAGAGACCCAGTACTTC.